Shown below are 25 T cell receptor beta chains from a single sample sequenced in a study of Graves' ophthalmopathy and Graves' hyperthyroidism. Scientists amplified the TCR beta CDR3 regions from RNA transcripts. RT-PCR in the first round used HTBI primers; a second-round multiplex PCR followed. TCRdb redid the calling of the multiplex PCR reads with MiXCR, one entry per CDR3 protein. The data contain approximately 640,000 distinct CDR3 sequences, more than 40% of them singletons. The sequencing sample was made of peripheral blood. Receptors originate from an adult man with Graves' ophthalmopathy.

This clonotype was seen at least ten times. This chain connects TRBV7-9 to TRBJ1-1, with D perhaps TRBD1 (6 bases). Per germline, CDR1 SEHNR and CDR2 FQNEAQ (reference sequence). The CDR3 is made up of 15 amino acids. The V and J ends lost 3 bases and 1 base respectively, with 12 bases between them. The CDR3 loop reads CASSFSGQRNTEAFF. In DNA, the CDR3 is TGTGCCAGCAGCTTTTCGGGACAAAGGAACACTGAAGCTTTCTTT.

This clonotype was seen ten or more times. The rearrangement joins TRBV5-5 to TRBJ1-4; no clear D gene. Germline CDR1 reads SGHKS; CDR2 reads YYEKEE (reference sequence). Trimming stripped 4 bases from V and 10 bases from J, with 14 bases between. This CDR3 has 13 amino acids. The CDR3 nucleotides read TGTGCCAGCAGCCGCGTTACCCAAGGAAAACTGTTTTTT. Translating it yields CASSRVTQGKLFF.

The rearrangement joins TRBV20-1 to TRBJ2-6; D tentatively reads TRBD1 or TRBD2 (5 bases each). Germline V lookup: CDR1 DFQATT, CDR2 SNEGSKA (reference sequence). V gave up 6 bases and J gave up 3 bases, with 18 bases separating them. CDR3 length: 16 residues. The CDR3 protein is CSAAHGGVDGANVLTF. The DNA for the CDR3 is TGCAGTGCCGCCCATGGGGGTGTCGATGGGGCCAACGTCCTGACTTTC.

This clonotype was counted many times. J is TRBJ2-5 and V is TRBV25-1, with 7 bases fitting TRBD1. Unmatched junction bases numbered 2, after V lost 2 bases and J lost 2 bases. The CDR3 loop spans 14 amino acids. The V gene's germline CDR1 is MGHDK and CDR2 SYGVNS. CDR3 residues: CASSELGQQETQYF. CDR3 coding DNA: TGTGCCAGCAGTGAACTGGGACAGCAAGAGACCCAGTACTTC. The entire variable domain, with the rest obtained from reference TRBV25-1 and TRBJ2-5, is as follows: EADIYQTPRYLVIGTGKKITLECSQTMGHDKMYWYQQDPGMELHLIHYSYGVNSTEKGDLSSESTVSRIRTEHFPLTLESARPSHTSQYLCASSELGQQETQYFGPGTRLLVL.

Regarding this clonotype: A much more abundant neighbour one base away suggests this may be a read error. The gene calls are TRBV10-3 and TRBJ2-5; 9 bases are a match to TRBD1. Losses at the gene ends were 5 bases for V and 7 bases for J; bases not matched to a gene: 11. Germline V CDR1 and CDR2: ENHRY, SYGVKD. CDR3 length: 15 amino acids. CDR3 sequence: CAISYSGQGPMTQYF. The CDR3 DNA reads TGTGCCATCAGTTACTCGGGACAGGGCCCGATGACCCAGTACTTC.

The V call is TRBV12-3 or TRBV12-4, the J call TRBJ1-1, with a tentative D call TRBD1 (6 bases). This CDR3 has 14 amino acids. Trimming removed 1 base at V and 4 bases at J, with 10 bases between. The CDR3 coding sequence is TGTGCCAGCAGTTTAGTTGGGGGGCCCACTGAAGCTTTCTTT. Residues: CASSLVGGPTEAFF.

The rearrangement links TRBV5-1 to TRBJ1-1; 7 positions match TRBD1. J lost 0 bases, V lost 5 bases, and 7 bases had no gene match. CDR3 size: 15 residues. Germline CDR1 is SGHRS and CDR2 is YFSETQ. The CDR3 loop reads CASSSDRRMNTEAFF. DNA of the CDR3: TGCGCCAGCAGTTCGGACAGGAGAATGAACACTGAAGCTTTCTTT.

This clonotype has only one observation. This is likely a read error, given that the CDR3 carries no conserved phenylalanine or tryptophan at its end. The DNA is omitted, as the CDR3 cannot be located on it reliably, and the CDR3 follows TCRdb's listing. This chain uses TRBV10-3 with TRBJ1-3; TRBD1 is the table's D call and was not checked against the DNA. CDR1 and CDR2 from the germline V gene are ENHRY and SYGVKD. The CDR3 is 8 amino acids long, termini counted. The CDR3 region is CASSLAAP.

In its sample, this clonotype was seen many times. This chain connects TRBV11-2 to TRBJ2-7; 10 bases map to TRBD1. Losses at the gene ends were 5 bases for V and 5 bases for J; bases not matched to a gene: 9. CDR1 is SGHAT and CDR2 is FQNNGV in the germline V gene. This CDR3 comprises 15 residues. The CDR3 sequence is CASSPRQGARHEQYF. The CDR3 DNA reads as TGTGCCAGCAGCCCCAGACAGGGGGCGCGTCACGAGCAGTACTTC.

The chain links TRBV5-1 to TRBJ1-3; no firm D call. Trimming left V 0 bases short and J 0 bases short, with 10 bases between. The CDR3 has 16 residues. Per germline, CDR1 SGHRS and CDR2 YFSETQ. The CDR3 reads CASSLGLRGSGNTIYF. DNA of the CDR3: TGCGCCAGCAGCTTGGGGTTACGGGGCTCTGGAAACACCATATATTTT.

This chain uses TRBV2 with TRBJ1-1, with D maybe TRBD1 (5 bases). Germline CDR1 is SNHLY and CDR2 is FYNNEI. Trimming removed 6 bases from V and 5 bases from J, with 13 bases in between. The CDR3 totals 13 residues. The CDR3 loop is CASSWGEMTEAFF. The CDR3 nucleotides read TGTGCCAGCAGCTGGGGGGAAATGACTGAAGCTTTCTTT.

This chain uses TRBV10-3 with TRBJ1-6; D perhaps matches TRBD1 (5 bases). With 5 bases removed from V and 6 bases from J, the gap between germline ends came to 17 bases. Germline V gives CDR1 ENHRY, CDR2 SYGVKD. The CDR3 extends over 16 amino acids. The CDR3 loop reads CAISYTRQSANSPLHF. The CDR3 DNA reads TGTGCCATCAGTTACACGCGACAGTCAGCTAATTCACCCCTCCACTTT.

The rearrangement links TRBV15 to TRBJ1-5; a weak D match, TRBD1 (5 bases). Germline V gene lookup returns CDR1 LNHNV and CDR2 YYDKDF (reference sequence). The CDR3 is made up of 17 amino acids. V was cut by 3 bases and J by 5 bases, with 20 bases left in between. CDR3 sequence: CATSSGMGDGIYQPQHF. CDR3 nucleotide sequence: TGTGCCACCAGCAGTGGTATGGGGGACGGAATCTATCAGCCCCAGCATTTT. Full variable domain (missing parts from reference TRBV15 and TRBJ1-5): DAMVIQNPRYQVTQFGKPVTLSCSQTLNHNVMYWYQQKSSQAPKLLFHYYDKDFNNEADTPDNFQSRRPNTSFCFLDIRSPGLGDTAMYLCATSSGMGDGIYQPQHFGDGTRLSIL.

The sample holds many counts of this clonotype. This rearrangement joins TRBV2 to TRBJ2-7, with 12 bases aligning to TRBD2. The CDR3 sequence is 15 residues long. V shed 2 bases and J 7 bases; nucleotides not matched to a gene: 6. CDR1 SNHLY and CDR2 FYNNEI come from the germline V gene. DNA for the CDR3: TGTGCCAGCAGTGAATGGTCTAGCGGGAGGGGGGAGCAGTACTTC. As protein: CASSEWSSGRGEQYF.

About this clonotype: The junction does not match germline at one end; this may be a read error. This chain connects TRBV7-8 to TRBJ1-5; a weak D match, TRBD1 (5 bases). The germline CDR1 and CDR2 sequences are SGHVS and FQNEAQ. This CDR3 has 13 residues. CDR3 sequence (DNA): TGTGCCAGCACCTTAGGGGACAATCAGCCCCAGCATTTT. Residues: CASTLGDNQPQHF. Supplemented by reference TRBV7-8 and TRBJ1-5, the full variable domain reads GAGVSQSPRYKVAKRGQDVALRCDPISGHVSLFWYQQALGQGPEFLTYFQNEAQLDKSGLPSDRFFAERPEGSVSTLKIQRTQQEDSAVYLCASTLGDNQPQHFGDGTRLSIL.

This clonotype was found a few times. This chain uses TRBV6-6 with TRBJ1-1, with D possibly matching TRBD1 (5 bases). The germline V gene encodes CDR1 MNHNY and CDR2 SVGAGI (reference sequence). This CDR3 is 14 amino acids long. The germline V and J ends were trimmed by 6 bases and 3 bases, with 14 bases remaining between them. This CDR3 is CASSRERWDTEAFF. CDR3 DNA sequence: TGTGCCAGCAGCAGGGAACGGTGGGACACTGAAGCTTTCTTT.

The J gene is TRBJ1-2, the V gene TRBV20-1; no reliable D call. The V gene lost 5 bases and the J gene lost 4 bases, with 11 bases spanning the gap. Looked up from germline, CDR1 is DFQATT and CDR2 is SNEGSKA (reference sequence). The length of the CDR3 is 12 residues. In nucleotides, the CDR3 is TGCAGTGCTCGACCGGGAGGCTATGGCTACACCTTC. Amino acids: CSARPGGYGYTF.

The chain links TRBV7-7 to TRBJ2-2; D is perhaps TRBD2 (5 bases). Germline CDR1 SSHAT, CDR2 FNYEAQ (reference sequence). The germline V and J ends were trimmed by 10 bases and 0 bases, with 15 bases remaining between them. This CDR3 is 15 amino acids long. The CDR3 is CATSLASPNTGELFF. CDR3 bases: TGTGCCACCAGTTTAGCGTCTCCGAACACCGGGGAGCTGTTTTTT.

The chain couples TRBV3-1 to TRBJ2-6, with 7 bases identical to TRBD2. Germline V gives CDR1 LGHDT, CDR2 YNNKEL (reference sequence). This CDR3 region has 15 residues. DNA of the CDR3: TGTGCTGTCGCCCAGGGAGGGGTCGGGGCCAACGTCCTGACTTTC. Amino acid sequence: CAVAQGGVGANVLTF.

On this clonotype: This may stem from a read error, because a much larger clone lies one nucleotide away. The V and J genes are TRBV5-1 and TRBJ2-7, with a possible D match to TRBD2 (7 bases). The CDR3 has 13 residues. Trimming removed 2 bases at V and 12 bases at J, with 18 bases between. Germline V gene lookup returns CDR1 SGHRS and CDR2 YFSETQ. DNA for the CDR3: TGCGCCAGCAGCTTTGGGGACGGGGGGCAATTGTACTTC. Protein product: CASSFGDGGQLYF.

J is TRBJ2-5 and V is TRBV11-2; a weak D match, TRBD1 (6 bases). The last part of the DNA fits TRBJ2-1 better; the J call may be wrong. The CDR3 has 12 amino acids. CDR1 is SGHAT, CDR2 FQNNGV, per germline. CDR3 bases: TGTGCCAGCAGCTTAAGACAGGCTCAGCAGTTCTTC. It specifies CASSLRQAQQFF.

This clonotype has a count of ten or more. An end of the junction does not agree with germline; a read error may underlie this. The V gene is TRBV10-3, the J gene TRBJ2-5, with 8 bases identical to TRBD2. CDR1 and CDR2 (germline): ENHRY, SYGVKD. The CDR3 is made up of 15 amino acids. CDR3 amino acids: CASSYSAGAMETQYF. CDR3 nucleotide sequence: TGTGCCAGCAGTTACTCAGCGGGGGCGATGGAGACCCAGTACTTC.

The chain joins TRBV7-8 to TRBJ1-2, with TRBD1 matching 8 bases. The CDR3 is 18 residues long. V lost 3 bases, J lost 5 bases, and 17 bases stayed unmatched. Germline V gene sequence: CDR1 SGHVS, CDR2 FQNEAQ. Here the CDR3 DNA reads TGTGCCAGCAGCTTGGGGGCAGGCGGCAGGGGGCTTTTGTATGGCTACACCTTC. Translated, it gives CASSLGAGGRGLLYGYTF.

Ten or more counts support this clonotype. The V gene is TRBV27, the J gene TRBJ1-6; no clear D. Germline V gene lookup returns CDR1 MNHEY and CDR2 SMNVEV (reference sequence). This CDR3 is 16 amino acids long. Trimming shortened V by 6 bases and J by 11 bases, and 23 bases separated the two germline ends. CDR3 amino acids: CASSDPETMLRAPLHF. CDR3 nucleotide sequence: TGTGCCAGCAGCGACCCTGAGACGATGCTTCGTGCACCCCTCCACTTT.

This clonotype has only a few counts. V is TRBV19 and J is TRBJ2-7, with TRBD2 matching over 14 bases. Trimming took 4 bases from V and 0 from J; bases not matched to a gene: 5. This CDR3 has 17 residues. Germline V gene sequence: CDR1 LNHDA, CDR2 SQIVND (reference sequence). The chain's CDR3 is CASSTGLAGASSYEQYF. The DNA of the CDR3 is TGTGCCAGTAGTACGGGACTAGCGGGAGCATCCTCCTACGAGCAGTACTTC.